Listed below are T cell receptor beta chains from one sample, sequenced in a study of OX40 agonist ivuxolimab in advanced cancers. Profiling relied on immunoSEQ multiplex PCR, and the TCRdb table lists in-frame clones only, not all of them. Found here are approximately 54,000 clones, roughly 90% of them singletons; the top ten hold approximately 8.3%. The sequences come from CD4+ or CD8+ T cells sorted from blood, collected in a trial of the OX40 agonist ivuxolimab. The receptors here all came from an adult with an advanced solid tumor such as melanoma, head and neck, liver or kidney cancer. The CDR3 runs from the conserved cysteine through the conserved F or W. The D gene is left open where the match is weak. Expanded clones are given a class, and other clones once, few, many or no size at all.

abundance	v_gene	j_gene	d_gene	CDR3nt	CDR3aa
once	TRBV2	TRBJ2-2	NA	TGTGCCAGCAGGGGGGGCCCGTTAGACCCTACCGGGGAGCTGTTTTTT	CASRGGPLDPTGELFF
NA	TRBV7-9	TRBJ2-7	NA	TGTGCCAGCAGCTTCGCCGGGACATTCAACGAGCAGTACTTC	CASSFAGTFNEQYF
once	TRBV5-5	TRBJ2-7	TRBD2	TGTGCCAGCAGCTTGGAGGGACTAGCGGGAGTACAGGAGCAGTACTTC	CASSLEGLAGVQEQYF
once	TRBV30	TRBJ1-3	NA	TGTGCCTGGAGTGTAGACCAGGGCCGGGCCATCTCTGGAAACACCATATATTTT	CAWSVDQGRAISGNTIYF
once	TRBV4-3	TRBJ2-1	NA	TGCGCCAGCAGCCAGGGCAGTGCCTACAATGAGCAGTTCTTC	CASSQGSAYNEQFF
NA	TRBV11-2	TRBJ1-1	NA	TGTGCCAGCAGCTTCGAGATACAGGGAATTAACGCTGAAGCTTTCTTT	CASSFEIQGINAEAFF
NA	TRBV5-8	TRBJ1-1	NA	TGTGCCAGCAGCTTTGGGGCGGTCAGCACGAACACTGAAGCTTTCTTT	CASSFGAVSTNTEAFF
few	TRBV4-1	TRBJ2-2	NA	TGCGCCAGCAGCCCGGGACCAAACACCGGGGAGCTGTTTTTT	CASSPGPNTGELFF
NA	TRBV6-5	TRBJ1-1	NA	TGTGCCAGCATCTCCAGCCCATCGGAAAACACTGAAGCTTTCTTT	CASISSPSENTEAFF
NA	TRBV6-7	TRBJ2-3	TRBD2	TGTGCCAGCAGTTACCCCGCCCCACTAGCGGGCCCCAACACAGATACGCAGTATTTT	CASSYPAPLAGPNTDTQYF
few	TRBV30	TRBJ1-5	TRBD1	TGTGCCTGGAGCCCGGGACAGGGGTATCAGCCCCAGCATTTT	CAWSPGQGYQPQHF
NA	TRBV11-1	TRBJ2-5	TRBD2	TGTGCCAGCAGCTTGTTTTGGGGGGGGTCGGGAGAGACCCAGTACTTC	CASSLFWGGSGETQYF
NA	TRBV9	TRBJ1-2	TRBD1	TGTGCCAGCAGCCTCCTGACAGGGGGATTAAACTATGGCTACACCTTC	CASSLLTGGLNYGYTF
NA	TRBV27	TRBJ2-5	TRBD2	TGTGCCAGCAGTACTGGGCGGGAGGCGAGGGCCCAAGAGACCCAGTACTTC	CASSTGREARAQETQYF
NA	TRBV7-2	TRBJ2-1	NA	TGTGCCAGCAGCTTAAGGTCTTTCAGCTCCTACAATGAGCAGTTCTTC	CASSLRSFSSYNEQFF
once	TRBV5-1	TRBJ2-1	TRBD2	TGCGCCAGCAGCTTTCAGACTAGCGGGAGTGGCAATGAGCAGTTCTTC	CASSFQTSGSGNEQFF
once	TRBV7-2	TRBJ2-7	NA	TGTGCCAGCAGCTTAGCTAGCAGGCCCTACGAGCAGTACTTC	CASSLASRPYEQYF
NA	TRBV19	TRBJ2-7	NA	TGTGCCAGTAGTTTAGGGACGAGCGAGCAGTACTTC	CASSLGTSEQYF
NA	TRBV7-9	TRBJ2-2	NA	TGTGCCAGCAGCTTTCGAACCTCGGACACCGGGGAGCTGTTTTTT	CASSFRTSDTGELFF